The rows below give T cell receptor beta chains drawn from one sample of a study of blood T cell repertoires in COVID-19. Sequencing used immunoSEQ multiplex PCR; TCRdb keeps in-frame clones, though not all of them. The sample consists of about 150,000 clones, 80% to 90% of them appearing once. The specimen sequenced was peripheral blood. The receptors here all came from a woman aged 40 to 50 with acute or convalescent COVID-19. CDR3s include the opening cysteine and the closing phenylalanine or tryptophan. The D gene is left open where the match is weak. Only some rows state a clone size, as once, few, many or a class for expanded clones.

v_call	j_call	clone_size	d_call	cdr3_nt	cdr3_aa
TRBV10-2	TRBJ2-2	once	NA	TGCGCCAGCATAAACAGGGCCCCCGGGGAGCTGTTTTTT	CASINRAPGELFF
TRBV9	TRBJ1-4	NA	NA	TGTGCCAGCAGCGTAGACCAGGGGAGCGAAAAACTGTTTTTT	CASSVDQGSEKLFF
TRBV24-1	TRBJ2-1	NA	TRBD1	TGTGCCACCAGTGATTTGCAGGGGGACTACAATGAGCAGTTCTTC	CATSDLQGDYNEQFF
TRBV13	TRBJ2-3	NA	TRBD2	TGTGCCAGCAGCCCCCGAGCGGGAGGAGGGTCCACAGATACGCAGTATTTT	CASSPRAGGGSTDTQYF
TRBV10-1	TRBJ2-5	NA	NA	TGCGCCACACAGAGGCCGGGGGAAGAGACCCAGTACTTC	CATQRPGEETQYF
TRBV27	TRBJ2-7	NA	NA	TGTGCCAGCAGTGTTGAACGAGTTTCCTACGAGCAGTACTTC	CASSVERVSYEQYF
TRBV9	TRBJ2-1	NA	TRBD2	TGTGCCAGCAGCGTAGCGGGGACTAGCGGCGCGACCTACAATGAGCAGTTCTTC	CASSVAGTSGATYNEQFF
TRBV24-1	TRBJ1-5	NA	TRBD1	TGTGCCACCAGTGAGACAGGGTCGTGGAATCAGCCCCAGCATTTT	CATSETGSWNQPQHF
TRBV11-2	TRBJ1-2	NA	NA	TGTGCCAGCAGCTTAGATAGTACAGCAGCTAACTATGGCTACACCTTC	CASSLDSTAANYGYTF
TRBV19	TRBJ2-1	once	TRBD2	TGTGCCAGTAGTCCCAGGGCGGGGGGTGAGCAGTTCTTC	CASSPRAGGEQFF
TRBV10-1	TRBJ2-3	NA	TRBD2	TGCGCCAGCAGTGATGGGACTATGGGTGCAGATACGCAGTATTTT	CASSDGTMGADTQYF
TRBV6-5	TRBJ1-6	NA	NA	TGTGCCAGCAGTCCCGATAAACCTAAACGATCACCCCTCCACTTT	CASSPDKPKRSPLHF
TRBV5-1	TRBJ1-1	NA	TRBD1	TGCGCCAGCAGCACCGGGACAGCCATGAACACTGAAGCTTTCTTT	CASSTGTAMNTEAFF
TRBV9	TRBJ2-2	NA	NA	TGTGCCAGCAGCGAGGGACTGTCCACCGGGGAGCTGTTTTTT	CASSEGLSTGELFF
TRBV19	TRBJ2-7	NA	NA	TGTGCCAGTAGTGGCAGGCGAAGCTCCTACGAGCAGTACTTC	CASSGRRSSYEQYF
TRBV4-1	TRBJ1-6	NA	NA	TGCGCCAGCAGCAAACTACAGGGTGGGAGAGGGGAATCACCCCTCCACTTT	CASSKLQGGRGESPLHF
TRBV24-1	TRBJ2-1	NA	NA	TGTGCCACCAGTGACCCAGTGGCGGGGAATGAGCAGTTCTTC	CATSDPVAGNEQFF